What follows are 26 T cell receptor beta chains derived from one specimen sequenced in a study of shared clonotypes between healthy human individuals. Sequenced by immunoSEQ multiplex PCR; TCRdb stores in-frame clones only, minus some. The sample lists some 470,000 clones, 60% to 85% occurring once. The sample comprised PBMCs. The source is a woman aged 40 to 50 in good health. Some clones in this sample may be carry-over from other donors' samples.

The rearrangement joins TRBV7-2 to TRBJ2-3; D is unresolved. The germline V and J ends were trimmed by 1 base and 1 base, with 6 bases remaining between them. Per the germline V gene, CDR1 is SGHTA and CDR2 is FQGNSA. This CDR3 is built from 14 residues. CDR3: CASSLVGGTDTQYF. The DNA for the CDR3 is TGTGCCAGCAGCTTAGTAGGAGGCACAGATACGCAGTATTTT.

V gene TRBV11-2 combines with J gene TRBJ2-3, with D perhaps matching TRBD1 or TRBD2 (5 bases each). Germline CDR1 SGHAT, CDR2 FQNNGV. The CDR3 runs to 13 residues. V dropped 4 bases and J dropped 12 bases, with 17 bases sitting between them. CDR3 DNA sequence: TGTGCCAGCAGCTCCCTGAGAGGGGAAGGACAGTATTTT. It encodes CASSSLRGEGQYF.

This clone was counted a few times. One junction end does not reproduce the germline sequence, and a read error may be involved. The identical CDR3 is also encoded by other nucleotide sequences in the sample. The V call is TRBV7-9, the J call TRBJ1-2; D perhaps matches TRBD1 (5 bases). The germline V gene has CDR1 SEHNR and CDR2 FQNEAQ (reference sequence). The CDR3 consists of 14 residues. The CDR3 sequence is CASSLVGPTVGYTF. The CDR3 DNA reads as TGTGCCAGCAGTTTAGTGGGGCCAACGGTTGGCTACACCTTC.

The DNA of the CDR3 is TGTGCCAGCCAAGGAGGGTGGGATGGCTACACCTTC. Amino acids: CASQGGWDGYTF. The V and J genes are TRBV28 and TRBJ1-2; no reliable D call. CDR1 is MDHEN and CDR2 is SYDVKM in the germline V gene. V lost 8 bases, J lost 6 bases, and 13 bases lay in between. The CDR3 consists of 12 residues.

The rearrangement joins TRBV6-1 to TRBJ2-7, with a weak D call TRBD1 (6 bases). This CDR3 contains 15 residues. Germline CDR1 MNHNS, CDR2 SASEGT. V dropped 1 base and J dropped 2 bases, with 12 bases sitting between them. The CDR3 DNA reads TGTGCCAGCAGTGAAGGGCCAGGGGAACCCTACGAGCAGTACTTC. It is translated as CASSEGPGEPYEQYF.

Note on this clone: This could be a read error, since a much larger clone is one nucleotide away. The chain has TRBV30 and TRBJ2-3; 7 bases agree with TRBD2. V shed 8 bases, J shed 5 bases, and the junction held 16 bases outside the gene matches. The CDR3 consists of 15 residues. CDR1 and CDR2 from the germline V gene are GTSNPN and SVGIG (reference sequence). DNA for the CDR3: TGTGCCCGGGGAGGGAGCGGGAAGGCAGTAGATACGCAGTATTTT. Translated: CARGGSGKAVDTQYF. Full variable domain (missing parts from reference TRBV30 and TRBJ2-3): SQTIHQWPATLVQPVGSPLSLECTVEGTSNPNLYWYRQAAGRGLQLLFYSVGIGQISSEVPQNLSASRPQDRQFILSSKKLLLSDSGFYLCARGGSGKAVDTQYFGPGTRLTVL.

This clone was counted once. This chain links TRBV28 with TRBJ1-2; 9 bases are shared with TRBD1. Germline CDR1 MDHEN, CDR2 SYDVKM. V was pared by 5 bases and J by 8 bases, with 12 bases of the junction left unmatched. This CDR3 has 15 residues. DNA of the CDR3: TGTGCCAGCAGTCCCCAAACAGGGGGCGCTGAGGGCTACACCTTC. It translates to CASSPQTGGAEGYTF.

This clone was seen ten or more times. The V gene is TRBV11-2, the J gene TRBJ2-1, with D tentatively TRBD2 (5 bases). Germline CDR1 is SGHAT and CDR2 is FQNNGV. The CDR3 extends over 15 amino acids. Between the trimmed V and J ends, which lost 4 bases and 0 bases, there was a span of 10 bases. CDR3 residues: CASSSAGISYNEQFF. The CDR3, as DNA: TGTGCCAGCAGCTCGGCCGGGATCTCCTACAATGAGCAGTTCTTC.

The genes are TRBV6-1 and TRBJ2-4; a weak D match, TRBD1 (5 bases). The CDR3 runs to 15 residues. The germline V gene encodes CDR1 MNHNS and CDR2 SASEGT. V lost 2 bases and J 8 bases, leaving 16 bases between the germline ends. CDR3 in DNA: TGTGCCAGCAGTGAACTACGGCAACCCAGGGACATTCAGTACTTC. Residues: CASSELRQPRDIQYF.

The CDR3 DNA reads TGTGCCAGCAGGGACATAAGGGGTTACAATGAGCAGTTCTTC. Protein: CASRDIRGYNEQFF. The chain is built from TRBV28 and TRBJ2-1; D perhaps matches TRBD1 (5 bases). The V gene's germline CDR1 is MDHEN and CDR2 SYDVKM. The CDR3 runs 14 residues. The germline V and J ends were trimmed by 6 bases and 4 bases, with 13 bases remaining between them.

V gene TRBV11-2 combines with J gene TRBJ2-1; D not certain. This CDR3 region has 14 residues. Trimming left V 4 bases short and J 4 bases short, with 11 bases between. CDR1 and CDR2 from the germline V gene are SGHAT and FQNNGV. DNA for the CDR3: TGTGCCAGCAGCTCGACCCGGACGTACAATGAGCAGTTCTTC. This codes for CASSSTRTYNEQFF.

The chain carries TRBV5-4 and TRBJ2-3; D is ambiguous. This CDR3 contains 12 residues. Trimming took off 5 bases at V and 0 bases at J, with 4 bases between the two ends. Germline V CDR1 and CDR2: SGHNT, YYREEE (reference sequence). The CDR3 protein is CASRGSTDTQYF. The CDR3 region has the DNA TGTGCCAGCAGGGGAAGCACAGATACGCAGTATTTT.

This clone turned up a few times. In the same sample, other DNA sequences code for this CDR3. The V and J genes are TRBV7-3 and TRBJ1-1; a possible D gene is TRBD1 (6 bases). CDR3 size: 13 residues. Between the trimmed V and J ends, which lost 1 base and 8 bases, there was a span of 11 bases. Germline CDR1 SGHTA, CDR2 FQGTGA. The CDR3 loop reads CASSLSPGTEAFF. The CDR3 DNA follows: TGTGCCAGCAGCTTAAGCCCGGGGACAGAAGCTTTCTTT.

The chain links TRBV7-6 to TRBJ2-1; D could derive from TRBD1 or TRBD2 (5 bases each). Germline V gene data show CDR1 as SGHVS and CDR2 as FNYEAQ. CDR3 length: 15 amino acids. V lost 4 bases and J lost 2, with 12 bases in between. CDR3 residues: CASSSRDGPYNEQFF. The DNA of the CDR3 is TGTGCCAGCAGCTCCCGGGACGGGCCCTACAATGAGCAGTTCTTC. Full variable domain (missing parts from reference TRBV7-6 and TRBJ2-1): GAGVSQSPRYKVTKRGQDVALRCDPISGHVSLYWYRQALGQGPEFLTYFNYEAQQDKSGLPNDRFSAERPEGSISTLTIQRTEQRDSAMYRCASSSRDGPYNEQFFGPGTRLTVL.

The J gene is TRBJ2-5, the V gene TRBV11-1; 13 bases are shared with TRBD2. The end of the DNA fits TRBJ2-7 better, so the J call may be wrong. CDR1 and CDR2 from the germline V gene are SGHAT and FQDESV (reference sequence). The CDR3 is 16 residues long. CDR3 sequence: CASSLTGTSGTYEQYF. The CDR3 DNA sequence: TGTGCCAGCAGCCTCACCGGGACTAGCGGGACCTACGAGCAGTACTTC.

The chain has TRBV10-3 and TRBJ2-7; no clear D. CDR3 length: 13 residues. Trimming stripped 3 bases from V and 2 bases from J, with 8 bases between. Germline CDR1 and CDR2: ENHRY and SYGVKD. CDR3 sequence (DNA): TGTGCCATCAGTGAAGCCGGCCCCTACGAGCAGTACTTC. Protein sequence: CAISEAGPYEQYF.

This clone was detected only a few times. The rearrangement joins TRBV5-1 to TRBJ2-2; 11 bases agree with TRBD1. The CDR3 is made up of 15 amino acids. The germline CDR1 and CDR2 sequences are SGHRS and YFSETQ. V shed 3 bases, J shed 4 bases, and the junction held 2 bases outside the gene matches. The CDR3 spells CASSWGTGGTGELFF. CDR3 DNA sequence: TGCGCCAGCAGCTGGGGGACAGGGGGCACCGGGGAGCTGTTTTTT.

Comment on this clone: A far larger clone is just one base off, so this is likely a read error. Lacking the conserved final phenylalanine or tryptophan, this CDR3 likely reflects a read error. V usage is TRBV4-2 and J usage is TRBJ2-7, with TRBD1 as a possible D gene (5 bases). The CDR3 spans 15 residues. Trimming pared 3 bases from V and 2 bases from J, leaving 14 bases between. From germline, CDR1 is LGHNA and CDR2 YNFKEQ. CDR3 residues: CASSHNVETAYEQYL. The CDR3, as DNA: TGTGCCAGCAGCCACAACGTTGAGACAGCCTACGAGCAGTACCTC.

The chain employs TRBV7-3 and TRBJ2-6; D remains unclear. The ends were cut back, 1 base at V and 2 bases at J, with 6 bases in the middle. Germline CDR1 reads SGHTA; CDR2 reads FQGTGA. There are 15 residues in the CDR3. The CDR3 loop reads CASSLSGAGANVLTF. CDR3 in DNA: TGTGCCAGCAGCTTAAGTGGGGCTGGGGCCAACGTCCTGACTTTC.

In nucleotides, the CDR3 is TGTGCCAGCAGTCTTACCTGGACCGATCTCGGAGAGCAGTACTTC. Translation gives CASSLTWTDLGEQYF. This sequence joins TRBV28 and TRBJ2-7; D gene unclear. The V end lost 5 bases, the J end lost 7 bases, and 21 bases lay between the germline ends. CDR1 is MDHEN and CDR2 is SYDVKM in the germline V gene. The CDR3 runs 15 residues.

The chain uses TRBV5-1 and TRBJ2-4; tentative D call: TRBD1 (6 bases). Trimming pared 0 bases from V and 6 bases from J, leaving 10 bases between. This CDR3 spans 14 amino acids. CDR1 and CDR2 from the germline V gene are SGHRS and YFSETQ. The CDR3 sequence: CASSLGTGRNIQYF. The CDR3 nucleotides read TGCGCCAGCAGCTTGGGTACAGGGAGAAACATTCAGTACTTC. The full variable domain, in which reference TRBV5-1 and TRBJ2-4 provide the parts outside the CDR3, is KAGVTQTPRYLIKTRGQQVTLSCSPISGHRSVSWYQQTPGQGLQFLFEYFSETQRNKGNFPGRFSGRQFSNSRSEMNVSTLELGDSALYLCASSLGTGRNIQYFGAGTRLSVL.

The chain combines TRBV2 with TRBJ2-7; D might be TRBD1 (5 bases). There are 17 residues in the CDR3. The V end was cut by 4 bases, the J end by 2 bases, with 21 bases between. Looked up from germline, CDR1 is SNHLY and CDR2 is FYNNEI. This CDR3 is CASSVSGHQGSPYEQYF. The CDR3 region has the DNA TGTGCCAGCAGTGTCTCGGGTCACCAGGGATCCCCCTACGAGCAGTACTTC.

This chain links TRBV5-1 with TRBJ2-6; 10 nucleotides match TRBD2. This CDR3 is built from 17 residues. The V segment lost 0 bases and the J segment 0 bases; nucleotides outside the gene matches: 0. Looked up from germline, CDR1 is SGHRS and CDR2 is YFSETQ. DNA for the CDR3: TGCGCCAGCAGCTTGGTAGCGGGAGGCTCTGGGGCCAACGTCCTGACTTTC. Translation gives CASSLVAGGSGANVLTF.

J is TRBJ1-4 and V is TRBV6-6; D is unclear. V lost 0 bases and J 8 bases, leaving 13 bases between the germline ends. The germline V gene encodes CDR1 MNHNY and CDR2 SVGAGI (reference sequence). The CDR3 length is 15 residues. In DNA form, the CDR3 reads TGTGCCAGCAGTTACTCGTTCCGGGTAGGCGAAAAACTGTTTTTT. This gives the protein CASSYSFRVGEKLFF.

The genes are TRBV25-1 and TRBJ2-2, with 7 bases aligning to TRBD1. V dropped 1 base and J dropped 2; count of bases not matched to a gene: 4. The CDR3 runs 16 residues. Germline V CDR1 and CDR2: MGHDK, SYGVNS. CDR3 in amino acids: CASSEWDSGNTGELFF. The CDR3 DNA reads as TGTGCCAGCAGTGAATGGGACAGCGGTAACACCGGGGAGCTGTTTTTT.

The genes are TRBV5-1 and TRBJ1-2; D is possibly TRBD1 (5 bases). The CDR3 spans 14 residues. Trimming removed 4 bases at V and 7 bases at J, with 17 bases between. Germline-derived CDR1 and CDR2 are SGHRS and YFSETQ. CDR3 sequence: CASSNQAGGVGYTF. The CDR3 coding sequence is TGCGCCAGCAGCAATCAGGCGGGAGGGGTTGGCTACACCTTC.